Here is one T cell receptor beta chain with its context. The antigen is unknown. From 5'RACE with constant-segment primers came TCR alpha and TCR beta cDNA libraries that carried sample barcodes and UMIs. TCRdb independently ran MiXCR on the 5' RACE reads; one entry per CDR3 protein. The sample yields 300,000 or so distinct CDR3 sequences, under 20% seen once. The CDR3 is 16 amino acids. Trimming removed 0 bases from V and 3 bases from J, with 14 bases in between. CDR1 and CDR2 (germline): ENHRY, SYGVKD. This entry belongs to a study of T-cell memory formation after mild COVID-19. Points from the study as a whole: The finding that pre-infection memory included some responding clones suggested that cross-reactive memory joined. There was no confirmation that second-wave clones peaking on day 37 were SARS-CoV-2 specific. A balance of CD4 and CD8 characterized clones contracting day 15 to 85, whereas later expanders leaned CD4+.

This TCR derives from a man between 18 and 35 years old who had mild COVID-19 (a few samples of this study predate the infection). Cell type and time point are not known. This rearrangement joins TRBV10-3 to TRBJ1-2; possible D gene TRBD1, 5 bases. Sequencing used PBMCs or a T cell subset sorted from them (not recorded which). CDR3 sequence reads: CAISESKGATYYGYTF. The CDR3 DNA reads as TGTGCCATCAGTGAGTCGAAAGGGGCCACCTACTATGGCTACACCTTC.